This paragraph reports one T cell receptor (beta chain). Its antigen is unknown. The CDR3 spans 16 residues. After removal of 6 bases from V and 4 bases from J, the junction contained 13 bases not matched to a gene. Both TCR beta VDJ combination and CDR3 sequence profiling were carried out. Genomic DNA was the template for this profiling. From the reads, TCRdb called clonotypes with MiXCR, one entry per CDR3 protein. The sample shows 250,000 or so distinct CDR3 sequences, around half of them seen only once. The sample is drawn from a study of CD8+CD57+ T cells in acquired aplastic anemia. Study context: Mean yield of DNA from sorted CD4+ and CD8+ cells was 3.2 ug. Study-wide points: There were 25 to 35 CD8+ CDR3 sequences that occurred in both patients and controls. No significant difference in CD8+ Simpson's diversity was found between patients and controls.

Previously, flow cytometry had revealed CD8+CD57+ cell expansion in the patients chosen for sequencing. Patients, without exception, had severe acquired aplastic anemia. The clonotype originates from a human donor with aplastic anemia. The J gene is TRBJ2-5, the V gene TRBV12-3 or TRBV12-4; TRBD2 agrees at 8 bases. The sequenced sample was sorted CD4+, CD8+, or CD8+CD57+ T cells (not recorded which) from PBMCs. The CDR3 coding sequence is TGTGCCAGCAGCCAGGGAGCGGGAGTAGTAGGAGAGACCCAGTACTTC. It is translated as CASSQGAGVVGETQYF.